This passage covers 12 T cell receptor beta chains from one sample sequenced in a study of shared clonotypes between healthy human individuals. This table comes from immunoSEQ multiplex PCR, and its TCRdb copy is limited to in-frame clones, with some not included. The sample includes some 300,000 clones, roughly 80% of them seen just once. Material: memory CD4+ T cells sorted from blood. The sample's subset: CD45RA-negative fraction. These receptors were obtained from a man in his thirties or forties in good health.

The J gene is TRBJ1-5, the V gene TRBV2; D not certain. CDR3 length: 15 amino acids. Germline CDR1 is SNHLY and CDR2 is FYNNEI. The V end was cut by 2 bases, the J end by 0 bases, with 8 bases between. This chain's CDR3 is CASSEQSISNQPQHF. The CDR3 coding sequence is TGTGCCAGCAGTGAACAGTCCATTAGCAATCAGCCCCAGCATTTT.

This clone was detected ten times or more. The chain carries TRBV6-1 and TRBJ2-7; a possible D gene is TRBD1 (6 bases). Germline V gives CDR1 MNHNS, CDR2 SASEGT. The germline V and J ends were trimmed by 6 bases and 3 bases, with 12 bases remaining between them. This CDR3 has 13 amino acids. CDR3 nucleotides: TGTGCCAGCAGAAAACGGGACAACTACGAGCAGTACTTC. This encodes CASRKRDNYEQYF.

J is TRBJ2-3 and V is TRBV6-5; 7 nucleotides align to TRBD2. Trimming took 11 bases from V and 5 from J; bases not matched to a gene: 13. The CDR3 is 14 amino acids. Looked up from germline, CDR1 is MNHEY and CDR2 is SVGAGI. The DNA of the CDR3 is TGTGCCGCGGCCCCGGGAGGCCGGGGAGATACGCAGTATTTT. This codes for CAAAPGGRGDTQYF.

The rearrangement uses TRBV28 and TRBJ1-5; D call uncertain. Germline CDR1 and CDR2: MDHEN and SYDVKM. Trimming removed 1 base from V and 6 bases from J, with 13 bases in between. The CDR3 extends over 15 amino acids. As DNA, the CDR3 is TGTGCCAGCAGTTTATATGGTGCGGGAGGTCAGCCCCAGCATTTT. Amino acid sequence: CASSLYGAGGQPQHF.

This clone was detected once. This chain links TRBV28 with TRBJ2-5, with D perhaps TRBD2 (6 bases). This CDR3 region has 12 residues. Trimming left V 6 bases short and J 5 bases short, with 10 bases between. CDR1 is MDHEN, CDR2 SYDVKM, per germline. This CDR3 reads CASRGGEETQYF. The CDR3 bases are TGTGCCAGCAGGGGGGGTGAGGAGACCCAGTACTTC. Variable domain in full (rest from reference TRBV28 and TRBJ2-5): DVKVTQSSRYLVKRTGEKVFLECVQDMDHENMFWYRQDPGLGLRLIYFSYDVKMKEKGDIPEGYSVSREKKERFSLILESASTNQTSMYLCASRGGEETQYFGPGTRLLVL.

The V gene is TRBV10-1, the J gene TRBJ1-1, with D unresolved. The CDR3 is 13 amino acids. Trimming left V 0 bases short and J 0 bases short, with 2 bases between. The germline CDR1 and CDR2 sequences are WNHNN and SYGVQD (reference sequence). The CDR3 DNA reads TGCGCCAGCAGTGAGTCCATGAACACTGAAGCTTTCTTT. This gives the protein CASSESMNTEAFF.

CDR3: CAISKTSGREETQYF. The CDR3 nucleotides are TGTGCCATCAGTAAAACTAGCGGGAGGGAAGAGACCCAGTACTTC. The V and J genes are TRBV10-3 and TRBJ2-5; TRBD2 matches 13 bases. The CDR3 runs to 15 residues. Germline lookup yields CDR1 ENHRY and CDR2 SYGVKD. With 5 bases clipped from V and 3 bases from J, the junction kept 3 bases outside the gene matches.

The CDR3 sequence: CASSSGEALGYTF. CDR3 in DNA: TGTGCCAGCAGTTCGGGGGAGGCTCTTGGCTACACCTTC. The chain carries TRBV6-5 and TRBJ1-2, with D possibly being TRBD1 (5 bases). Germline CDR1 reads MNHEY; CDR2 reads SVGAGI. This CDR3 is 13 amino acids long. V was clipped by 4 bases and J by 7 bases, with 13 bases between them.

The chain combines TRBV9 with TRBJ2-2; D might be TRBD2 (5 bases). This CDR3 comprises 15 residues. CDR1 is SGDLS and CDR2 is YYNGEE in the germline V gene. V was trimmed by 3 bases and J by 7 bases, leaving 16 bases between them. The CDR3 nucleotides read TGTGCCAGCAGCGGATCGGGATGGGTCCACGGGGAGCTGTTTTTT. Its protein product is CASSGSGWVHGELFF.

This rearrangement joins TRBV2 to TRBJ2-1; D not certain. The CDR3 is 13 amino acids. From germline, CDR1 is SNHLY and CDR2 FYNNEI. Deletions cut 7 bases from V and 4 bases from J, with 11 bases between. The CDR3 region is CASTEDPYNEQFF. The CDR3 DNA is TGTGCCAGCACCGAGGACCCTTACAATGAGCAGTTCTTC. The full variable domain, with the rest looked up from reference TRBV2 and TRBJ2-1, is EPEVTQTPSHQVTQMGQEVILRCVPISNHLYFYWYRQILGQKVEFLVSFYNNEISEKSEIFDDQFSVERPDGSNFTLKIRSTKLEDSAMYFCASTEDPYNEQFFGPGTRLTVL.

This clone was seen at least ten times. This sequence joins TRBV5-4 and TRBJ1-2; D not resolved. Trimming took 5 bases from V and 6 from J, leaving 14 bases between them. The CDR3 spans 13 residues. Germline-derived CDR1 and CDR2 are SGHNT and YYREEE (reference sequence). The CDR3 spells CASRWQPLDGYTF. CDR3 sequence (DNA): TGTGCCAGCAGGTGGCAGCCTCTAGATGGCTACACCTTC. Variable domain in full (rest from reference TRBV5-4 and TRBJ1-2): ETGVTQSPTHLIKTRGQQVTLRCSSQSGHNTVSWYQQALGQGPQFIFQYYREEENGRGNFPPRFSGLQFPNYSSELNVNALELDDSALYLCASRWQPLDGYTFGSGTRLTVV.

This sequence joins TRBV4-1 and TRBJ2-3, with 7 bases that match TRBD2. Germline V gene lookup returns CDR1 MGHRA and CDR2 YSYEKL. V shed 1 base, J shed 2 bases, and the junction held 6 bases outside the gene matches. This CDR3 region has 16 residues. The chain's CDR3 is CASSQVVTSATDTQYF. The CDR3 DNA follows: TGCGCCAGCAGCCAAGTTGTCACTAGCGCCACAGATACGCAGTATTTT.